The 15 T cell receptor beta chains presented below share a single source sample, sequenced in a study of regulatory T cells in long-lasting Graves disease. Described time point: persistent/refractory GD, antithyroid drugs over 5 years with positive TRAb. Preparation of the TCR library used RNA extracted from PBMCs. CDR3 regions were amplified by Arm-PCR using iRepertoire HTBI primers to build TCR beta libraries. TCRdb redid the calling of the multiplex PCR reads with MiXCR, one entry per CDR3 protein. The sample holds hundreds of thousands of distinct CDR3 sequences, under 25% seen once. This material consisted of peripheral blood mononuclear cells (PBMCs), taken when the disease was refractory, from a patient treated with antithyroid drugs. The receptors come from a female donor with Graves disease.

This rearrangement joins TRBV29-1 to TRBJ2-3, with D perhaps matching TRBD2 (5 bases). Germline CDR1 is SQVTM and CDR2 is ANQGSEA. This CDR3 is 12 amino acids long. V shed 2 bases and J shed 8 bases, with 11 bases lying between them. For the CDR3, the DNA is TGCAGCGTTGAACCTAGCACTCTTACGCAGTATTTT. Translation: CSVEPSTLTQYF.

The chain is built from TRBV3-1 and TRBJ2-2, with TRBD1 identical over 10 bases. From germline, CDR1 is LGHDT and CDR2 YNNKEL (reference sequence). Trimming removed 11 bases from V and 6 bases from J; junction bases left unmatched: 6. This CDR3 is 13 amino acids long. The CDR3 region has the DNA TGTGCCGCAGCTGGGACAGGGGCCGGGGAGCTGTTTTTT. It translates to CAAAGTGAGELFF.

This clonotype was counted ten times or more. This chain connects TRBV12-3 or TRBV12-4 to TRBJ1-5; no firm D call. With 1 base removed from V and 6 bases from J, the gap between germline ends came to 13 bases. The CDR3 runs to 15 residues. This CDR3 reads CASSLVGNARQPQHF. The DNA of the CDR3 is TGTGCCAGCAGTTTAGTGGGGAATGCGCGTCAGCCCCAGCATTTT.

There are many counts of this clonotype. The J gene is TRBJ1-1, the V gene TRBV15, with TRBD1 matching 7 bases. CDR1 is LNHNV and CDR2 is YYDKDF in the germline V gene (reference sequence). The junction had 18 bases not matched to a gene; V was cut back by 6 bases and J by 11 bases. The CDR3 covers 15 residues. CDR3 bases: TGTGCCACCAGTAACAAGGGACAGTCCTGGTTGGGGGCTTTCTTT. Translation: CATSNKGQSWLGAFF.

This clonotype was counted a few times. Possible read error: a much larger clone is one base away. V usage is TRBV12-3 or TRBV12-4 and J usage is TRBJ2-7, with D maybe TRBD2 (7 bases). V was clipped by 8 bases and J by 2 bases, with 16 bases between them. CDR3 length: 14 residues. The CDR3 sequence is CASGARGGAYEQYF. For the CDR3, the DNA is TGTGCCAGCGGTGCAAGAGGGGGGGCCTACGAGCAGTACTTC.

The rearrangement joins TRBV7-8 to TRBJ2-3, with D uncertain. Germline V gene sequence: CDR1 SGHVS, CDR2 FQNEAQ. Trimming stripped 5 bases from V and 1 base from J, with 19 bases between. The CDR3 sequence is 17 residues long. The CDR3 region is CASSPPTDRVGTDTQYF. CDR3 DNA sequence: TGTGCCAGCAGCCCTCCTACCGACCGGGTAGGCACAGATACGCAGTATTTT.

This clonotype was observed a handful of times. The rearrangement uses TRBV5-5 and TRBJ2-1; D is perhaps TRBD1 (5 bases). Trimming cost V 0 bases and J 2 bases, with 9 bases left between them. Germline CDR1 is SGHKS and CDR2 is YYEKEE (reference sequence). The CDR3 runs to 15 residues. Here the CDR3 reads CASSLVAGTYNEQFF. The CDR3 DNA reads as TGTGCCAGCAGCTTGGTGGCAGGGACCTACAATGAGCAGTTCTTC.

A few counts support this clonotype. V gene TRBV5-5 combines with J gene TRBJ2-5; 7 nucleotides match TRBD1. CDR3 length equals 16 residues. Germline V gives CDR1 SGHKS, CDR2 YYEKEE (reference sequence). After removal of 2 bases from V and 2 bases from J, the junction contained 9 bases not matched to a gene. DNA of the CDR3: TGTGCCAGCAGCTTTGGTTATGGCAGGGGGCAAGAGACCCAGTACTTC. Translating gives CASSFGYGRGQETQYF.

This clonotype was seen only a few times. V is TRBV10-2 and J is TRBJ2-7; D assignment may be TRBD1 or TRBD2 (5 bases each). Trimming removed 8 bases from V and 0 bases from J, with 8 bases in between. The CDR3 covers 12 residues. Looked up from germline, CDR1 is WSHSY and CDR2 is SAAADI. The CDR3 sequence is CASGTNSYEQYF. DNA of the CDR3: TGCGCCAGCGGGACGAACTCCTACGAGCAGTACTTC.

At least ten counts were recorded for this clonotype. This CDR3 is CASSRWTGRNTGELFF. In DNA form, the CDR3 reads TGTGCCAGCAGTAGGTGGACAGGGAGGAACACCGGGGAGCTGTTTTTT. The V call is TRBV27, the J call TRBJ2-2; 8 nucleotides align to TRBD1. The CDR3 sequence is 16 residues long. Germline V gene lookup returns CDR1 MNHEY and CDR2 SMNVEV (reference sequence). V lost 5 bases, J lost 1 base, and 6 bases stayed unmatched.

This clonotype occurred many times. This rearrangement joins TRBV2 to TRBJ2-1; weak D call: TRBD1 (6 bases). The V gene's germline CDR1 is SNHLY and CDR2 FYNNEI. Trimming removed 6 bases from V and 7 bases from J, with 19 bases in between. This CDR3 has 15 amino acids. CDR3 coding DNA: TGTGCCAGCAGCCTATTGGACAGCGCGCGGAATGAGCAGTTCTTC. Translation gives CASSLLDSARNEQFF.

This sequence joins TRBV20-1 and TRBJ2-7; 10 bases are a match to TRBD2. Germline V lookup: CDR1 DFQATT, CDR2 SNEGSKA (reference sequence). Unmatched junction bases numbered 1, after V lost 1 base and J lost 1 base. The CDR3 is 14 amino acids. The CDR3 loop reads CSARVLAGSYEQYF. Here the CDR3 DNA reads TGCAGTGCTAGAGTACTAGCGGGATCCTACGAGCAGTACTTC.

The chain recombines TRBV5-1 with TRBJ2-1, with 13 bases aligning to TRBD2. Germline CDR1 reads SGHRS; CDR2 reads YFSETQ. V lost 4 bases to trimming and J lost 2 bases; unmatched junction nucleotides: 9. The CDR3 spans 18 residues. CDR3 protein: CASSLGSTSGRAYNEQFF. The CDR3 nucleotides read TGCGCCAGCAGCCTAGGGAGTACTAGCGGGAGGGCCTACAATGAGCAGTTCTTC.

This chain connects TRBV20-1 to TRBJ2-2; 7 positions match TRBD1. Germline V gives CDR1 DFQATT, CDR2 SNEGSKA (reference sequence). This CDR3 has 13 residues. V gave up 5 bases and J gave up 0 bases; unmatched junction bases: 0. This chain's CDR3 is CSAGTANTGELFF. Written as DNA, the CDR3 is TGCAGTGCTGGGACAGCGAACACCGGGGAGCTGTTTTTT.

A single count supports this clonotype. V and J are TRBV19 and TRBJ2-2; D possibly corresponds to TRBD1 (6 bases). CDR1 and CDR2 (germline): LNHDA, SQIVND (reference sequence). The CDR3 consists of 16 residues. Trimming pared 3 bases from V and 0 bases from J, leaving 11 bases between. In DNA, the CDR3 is TGTGCCAGTAGTATCCTCACAGGGACGAACACCGGGGAGCTGTTTTTT. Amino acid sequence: CASSILTGTNTGELFF.